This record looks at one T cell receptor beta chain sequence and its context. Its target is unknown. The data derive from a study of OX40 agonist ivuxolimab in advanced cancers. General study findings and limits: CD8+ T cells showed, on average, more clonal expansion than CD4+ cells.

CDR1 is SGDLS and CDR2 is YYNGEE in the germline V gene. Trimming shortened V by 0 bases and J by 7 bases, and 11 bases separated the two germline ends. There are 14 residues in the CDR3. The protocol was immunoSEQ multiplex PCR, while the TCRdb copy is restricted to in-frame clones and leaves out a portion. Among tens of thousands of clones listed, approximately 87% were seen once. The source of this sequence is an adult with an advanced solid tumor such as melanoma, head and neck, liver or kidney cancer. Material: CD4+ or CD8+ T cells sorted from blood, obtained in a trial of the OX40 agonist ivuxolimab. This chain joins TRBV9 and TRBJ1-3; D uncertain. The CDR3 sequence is CASSVAGFGNTIYF. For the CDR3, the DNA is TGTGCCAGCAGCGTAGCTGGGTTTGGTAACACCATATATTTT.